The entry that follows covers one TCR beta chain sequence. The study team obtained lesional scalp punch biopsies and peripheral blood from alopecia areata patients. CDR3 size: 16 residues. Per germline, CDR1 LGHNA and CDR2 YSLEER. V was trimmed by 4 bases and J by 5 bases, leaving 20 bases between them. The sample is drawn from a study of CD8+ T cells in alopecia areata. Extracted from the samples, RNA was reverse transcribed into cDNA to serve as the sequencing template. Produced via immunoSEQ multiplex PCR; TCRdb's table is partial and in-frame only. The data show some 30,000 clones, with about 74% seen just once and under 20% held by the top ten.

The sample consisted of NKG2D-low CD8+ T cells sorted from blood. The V and J genes are TRBV4-3 and TRBJ1-1; D not resolved. The TCR originated in a human donor with alopecia areata. CDR3 nucleotide sequence: TGCGCCAGCAGCCGTGTCCCACAATGGGTGGAAACTGAAGCTTTCTTT. This encodes CASSRVPQWVETEAFF.